Sequencing of this T cell receptor beta chain was carried out in a study of T cell responses to AZD1222 COVID-19 vaccine. Study-wide points: Repertoire collection took place solely once the T cell response had peaked.

Measured with immunoSEQ multiplex PCR; TCRdb has only the in-frame clones, and not every one. Among about 130,000 clones listed, approximately 84% were seen once. V lost 1 base and J lost 4, with 14 bases in between. This CDR3 has 16 residues. The germline V gene has CDR1 LNHDA and CDR2 SQIVND (reference sequence). Concerning this clone: Its antigen is unidentified.

V is TRBV19 and J is TRBJ1-5; D is unclear. This TCR was recovered from an adult in good health. Here the sequenced sample was peripheral blood, taken on day 0 of AZD1222 vaccination. CDR3 in amino acids: CASSIGGLSRNQPQHF. The CDR3 coding sequence is TGTGCCAGTAGTATAGGTGGCCTATCGCGGAATCAGCCCCAGCATTTT.